The rows below give T cell receptor beta chains drawn from one sample of a study of identical twins. MiXCR, applied by TCRdb to the 5' RACE reads, yields one record per CDR3 protein. Here the sample spans some 500,000 distinct CDR3 sequences, 13% to 15% being singletons. These same data were also listed under a study on yellow fever vaccine responses in identical twins.

The sequencing sample was made of CD4+ T cells sorted from blood. The receptor set was obtained from a young woman in good health. CDR3s include the opening cysteine and the closing phenylalanine or tryptophan. Each record gives: J gene, D gene, clone size, V gene, CDR3 DNA, CDR3 protein. A D gene is named only where the DNA matches it firmly. Rows give clone size only sometimes, using once, few, many, or a class for an expanded clone.

J gene: TRBJ2-3; D gene: NA; clone size: NA; V gene: TRBV20-1; CDR3 DNA: TGCAGTGCAGAGGAACTAGTCAGCACAGATACGCAGTATTTT; CDR3 protein: CSAEELVSTDTQYF
J gene: TRBJ2-5; D gene: NA; clone size: few; V gene: TRBV20-1; CDR3 DNA: TGCAGTGCTGGGGGGCTAACCCAAGAGACCCAGTACTTC; CDR3 protein: CSAGGLTQETQYF
J gene: TRBJ2-1; D gene: NA; clone size: NA; V gene: TRBV9; CDR3 DNA: TGTGCCAGCAGCGCCCGCCTGACTGACTACAATGAGCAGTTCTTC; CDR3 protein: CASSARLTDYNEQFF
J gene: TRBJ2-7; D gene: TRBD1; clone size: few; V gene: TRBV20-1; CDR3 DNA: TGCAGTGCGGTACCGGGACAGGGGTCCTCCTACGAGCAGTACTTC; CDR3 protein: CSAVPGQGSSYEQYF
J gene: TRBJ2-3; D gene: NA; clone size: NA; V gene: TRBV11-2; CDR3 DNA: TGTGCCAGCAGCTCGACCCGGCTTAGCGTCCCAGATACGCAGTATTTT; CDR3 protein: CASSSTRLSVPDTQYF
J gene: TRBJ2-3; D gene: NA; clone size: NA; V gene: TRBV10-3; CDR3 DNA: TGTGCCATCAGTGAGACTAGCACAGATACGCAGTATTTT; CDR3 protein: CAISETSTDTQYF
J gene: TRBJ2-1; D gene: NA; clone size: many; V gene: TRBV20-1; CDR3 DNA: TGCAGTGCTAGAGGGGGCGGATCCTACAATGAGCAGTTCTTC; CDR3 protein: CSARGGGSYNEQFF
J gene: TRBJ2-3; D gene: TRBD1; clone size: few; V gene: TRBV6-1; CDR3 DNA: TGTGCCAGCGACAGGGCAGATACGCAGTATTTT; CDR3 protein: CASDRADTQYF
J gene: TRBJ2-2; D gene: TRBD2; clone size: NA; V gene: TRBV10-1; CDR3 DNA: TGCGCCAGCTCCTCTGGAGGGGGGACTAGCGGGAGGGCCCCCGGGGAGCTGTTTTTT; CDR3 protein: CASSSGGGTSGRAPGELFF
J gene: TRBJ2-4; D gene: NA; clone size: many; V gene: TRBV7-2; CDR3 DNA: TGTGCCAGCAGCTTAGCGCCTACTCTAGCCAAAAACATTCAGTACTTC; CDR3 protein: CASSLAPTLAKNIQYF
J gene: TRBJ2-1; D gene: NA; clone size: few; V gene: TRBV7-9; CDR3 DNA: TGTGCCAGCAGCGCGGACAACTACAATGAGCAGTTCTTC; CDR3 protein: CASSADNYNEQFF
J gene: TRBJ2-6; D gene: NA; clone size: NA; V gene: TRBV3-1; CDR3 DNA: TGTGCCAGCAGCCAAGATACGTGGTCTGGGGCCAACGTCCTGACTTTC; CDR3 protein: CASSQDTWSGANVLTF
J gene: TRBJ2-7; D gene: TRBD2; clone size: NA; V gene: TRBV7-2; CDR3 DNA: TGTGCCAGCAGGTGGACTTTGGCTAGCGGGATTTACGAGCAGTACTTC; CDR3 protein: CASRWTLASGIYEQYF
J gene: TRBJ2-1; D gene: NA; clone size: NA; V gene: TRBV30; CDR3 DNA: TGTGCCTGGGGGCTTAATGAGCAGTTCTTC; CDR3 protein: CAWGLNEQFF
J gene: TRBJ2-3; D gene: TRBD2; clone size: few; V gene: TRBV7-2; CDR3 DNA: TGTGCCAGCAGCCCCCGGCCCGGGACTAGTCCCACGAATACGCAGTATTTT; CDR3 protein: CASSPRPGTSPTNTQYF
J gene: TRBJ2-1; D gene: NA; clone size: few; V gene: TRBV9; CDR3 DNA: TGTGCCAGCAGCGTAGCTGGCACCTGGGGTGAGCAGTTCTTC; CDR3 protein: CASSVAGTWGEQFF
J gene: TRBJ2-1; D gene: TRBD2; clone size: many; V gene: TRBV7-2; CDR3 DNA: TGTGCCAGCAGCTTAGGACTAGCGGGGGGGGCTGAGCAGTTCTTC; CDR3 protein: CASSLGLAGGAEQFF
J gene: TRBJ2-7; D gene: TRBD2; clone size: many; V gene: TRBV6-5; CDR3 DNA: TGTGCCAGCAGTTACTTGGCTAGCGGTAACTACGAGCAGTACTTC; CDR3 protein: CASSYLASGNYEQYF
J gene: TRBJ2-2; D gene: NA; clone size: few; V gene: TRBV28; CDR3 DNA: TGTGCCAGCAGTCTTCTCCTGGGCCAAGCGAACACCGGGGAGCTGTTTTTT; CDR3 protein: CASSLLLGQANTGELFF
J gene: TRBJ2-7; D gene: TRBD1; clone size: few; V gene: TRBV29-1; CDR3 DNA: TGCAGCGTTGGGGACAGAGCCTACGAGCAGTACTTC; CDR3 protein: CSVGDRAYEQYF
J gene: TRBJ2-3; D gene: NA; clone size: NA; V gene: TRBV20-1; CDR3 DNA: TGCAGTGCTAGAGGTACCGGGACTGCCACAGATACGCAGTATTTT; CDR3 protein: CSARGTGTATDTQYF
J gene: TRBJ2-1; D gene: TRBD2; clone size: NA; V gene: TRBV12-3/TRBV12-4; CDR3 DNA: TGTGCCAGCAGTTTAGGTGGCGGGGGGAACAATGAGCAGTTCTTC; CDR3 protein: CASSLGGGGNNEQFF
J gene: TRBJ2-1; D gene: TRBD2; clone size: NA; V gene: TRBV12-3/TRBV12-4; CDR3 DNA: TGTGCCCTCAGTTTAGCCCAGGGACTAGCGGCCTACAATGAGCAGTTCTTC; CDR3 protein: CALSLAQGLAAYNEQFF